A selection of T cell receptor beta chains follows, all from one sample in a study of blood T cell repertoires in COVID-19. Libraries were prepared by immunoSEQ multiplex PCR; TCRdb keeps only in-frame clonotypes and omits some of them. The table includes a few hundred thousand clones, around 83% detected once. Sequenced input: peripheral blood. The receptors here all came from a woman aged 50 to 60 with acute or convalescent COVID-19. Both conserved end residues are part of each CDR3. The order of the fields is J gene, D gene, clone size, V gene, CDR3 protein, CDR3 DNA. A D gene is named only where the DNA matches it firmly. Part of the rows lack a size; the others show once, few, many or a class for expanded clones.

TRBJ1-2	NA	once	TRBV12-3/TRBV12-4	CATVRGIYGYTF	TGTGCCACCGTCCGGGGAATCTATGGCTACACCTTC
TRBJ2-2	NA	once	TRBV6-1	CASSEERVTGELFF	TGTGCCAGCAGTGAAGAGAGGGTCACCGGGGAGCTGTTTTTT
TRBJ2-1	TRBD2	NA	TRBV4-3	CASSQDGGASYNEQFF	TGCGCCAGCAGCCAAGACGGGGGGGCCTCCTACAATGAGCAGTTCTTC
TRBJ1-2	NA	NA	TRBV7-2	CASSLPTGANYGYTF	TGTGCCAGCAGCCTACCGACGGGGGCTAACTATGGCTACACCTTC
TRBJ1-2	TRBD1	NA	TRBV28	CASTRGAGGYYGYTF	TGTGCCAGCACCCGAGGGGCAGGGGGCTACTATGGCTACACCTTC
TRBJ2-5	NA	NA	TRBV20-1	CTGQHQETQYF	TGCACTGGACAGCACCAAGAGACCCAGTACTTC
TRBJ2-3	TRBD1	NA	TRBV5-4	CASSLGTGPTQYF	TGTGCCAGCAGCTTGGGGACAGGGCCGACGCAGTATTTT
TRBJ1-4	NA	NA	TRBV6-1	CASTPGATNEKLFF	TGTGCCAGCACCCCGGGAGCAACTAATGAAAAACTGTTTTTT
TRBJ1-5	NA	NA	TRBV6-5	CASSYEGVGQPQHF	TGTGCCAGCAGTTACGAAGGGGTTGGTCAGCCCCAGCATTTT
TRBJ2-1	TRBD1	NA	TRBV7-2	CASSRTRGPNEQFF	TGTGCCAGCAGTCGGACCAGGGGGCCCAATGAGCAGTTCTTC
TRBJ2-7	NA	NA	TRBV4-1	CATTDNSYEQYF	TGCGCCACAACAGACAACTCCTACGAGCAGTACTTC
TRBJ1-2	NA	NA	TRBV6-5	CASSLWGGGGYGYTF	TGTGCCAGCAGTCTCTGGGGGGGAGGGGGCTATGGCTACACCTTC
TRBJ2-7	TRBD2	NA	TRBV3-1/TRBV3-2	CASSQDIRVAGSYEQYF	TGTGCCAGCAGCCAAGATATCAGGGTAGCGGGCTCCTACGAGCAGTACTTC
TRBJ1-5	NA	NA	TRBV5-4	CASSLAGNNQPQHF	TGTGCCAGCAGCTTGGCCGGGAACAATCAGCCCCAGCATTTT
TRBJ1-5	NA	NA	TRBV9	CASSPGVSNQPQHF	TGTGCCAGCAGCCCGGGTGTTAGCAATCAGCCCCAGCATTTT
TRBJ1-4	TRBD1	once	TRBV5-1	CASSPDRGTEKLFF	TGCGCCAGCAGCCCGGACAGGGGGACTGAAAAACTGTTTTTT
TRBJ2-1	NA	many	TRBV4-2	CASSQGLGSGTRNEQFF	TGTGCCAGCAGCCAAGGCCTGGGGAGCGGGACAAGGAATGAGCAGTTCTTC
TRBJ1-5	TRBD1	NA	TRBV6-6	CASSRGQAFNQPQHF	TGTGCCAGCAGCCGCGGACAGGCCTTCAATCAGCCCCAGCATTTT
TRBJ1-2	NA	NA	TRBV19	CASSQDSFYGYTF	TGTGCCAGTAGTCAGGACAGTTTCTATGGCTACACCTTC
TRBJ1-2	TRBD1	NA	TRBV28	CATVQGAPEGYTF	TGTGCCACCGTACAGGGGGCCCCCGAAGGCTACACCTTC
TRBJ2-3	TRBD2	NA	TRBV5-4	CASSLGGLAGDTQYF	TGTGCCAGCAGCTTGGGGGGGCTAGCGGGTGATACGCAGTATTTT
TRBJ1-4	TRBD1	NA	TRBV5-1	CASSLGAQGAREKLFF	TGCGCCAGCAGCTTGGGAGCCCAGGGGGCACGGGAAAAACTGTTTTTT
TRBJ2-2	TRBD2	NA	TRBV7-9	CATPTSGGAPNTGELFF	TGTGCCACCCCGACTAGCGGGGGGGCCCCGAACACCGGGGAGCTGTTTTTT
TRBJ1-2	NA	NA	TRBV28	CASSWGGGYTF	TGTGCCAGCAGTTGGGGGGGAGGCTACACCTTC
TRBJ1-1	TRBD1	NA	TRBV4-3	CASSHADRGGTEAFF	TGCGCCAGCAGCCATGCGGACAGGGGGGGGACTGAAGCTTTCTTT
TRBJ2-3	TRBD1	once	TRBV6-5	CASSTQQGTGDTQYF	TGTGCCAGCAGTACACAACAGGGGACCGGAGATACGCAGTATTTT
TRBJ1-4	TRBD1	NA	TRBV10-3	CAISESRGLGNEKLFF	TGTGCCATCAGTGAGTCGAGGGGGCTGGGTAATGAAAAACTGTTTTTT
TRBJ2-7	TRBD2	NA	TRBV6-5	CASTASGSHEQYF	TGTGCCAGCACTGCTAGCGGGAGCCACGAGCAGTACTTC